This entry lists 24 T cell receptor beta chains sequenced from one sample in a study of immune evolution from preneoplasia to lung adenocarcinoma. Data came from immunoSEQ multiplex PCR; TCRdb stores just in-frame clones and leaves some out. The table has roughly 40,000 clones, about 74% seen once. The sequenced sample consisted of FFPE invasive lung adenocarcinoma tissue. These receptors were collected from a person between 60 and 70 years old with lung adenocarcinoma.

V and J are TRBV28 and TRBJ1-2; D is ambiguous. Germline V lookup: CDR1 MDHEN, CDR2 SYDVKM. The CDR3 extends over 14 amino acids. Trimming stripped 7 bases from V and 0 bases from J, with 12 bases between. The CDR3 DNA reads TGTGCCAGCAAGGAGGCAACCCCTAACTATGGCTACACCTTC. This encodes CASKEATPNYGYTF.

This chain connects TRBV5-4 to TRBJ2-5, with D uncertain. The CDR3 length is 14 residues. Germline loops: CDR1 SGHNT, CDR2 YYREEE (reference sequence). V was cut by 2 bases and J by 1 base, with 9 bases left in between. As DNA, the CDR3 is TGTGCCAGCAGCTTCGGCGACCGCCAAGAGACCCAGTACTTC. It codes for CASSFGDRQETQYF.

The rearrangement uses TRBV18 and TRBJ1-1; D might be TRBD1 (6 bases). The length of the CDR3 is 14 residues. Trimming removed 3 bases from V and 1 base from J, with 9 bases in between. From germline, CDR1 is KGHSH and CDR2 LQKENI. CDR3 bases: TGTGCCAGCTCACCCCGGGACAAGAACACTGAAGCTTTCTTT. Its translation: CASSPRDKNTEAFF.

The chain joins TRBV28 to TRBJ2-6; D unclear. This CDR3 is 17 amino acids long. Germline assignment: CDR1 MDHEN and CDR2 SYDVKM. The V end lost 2 bases, the J end lost 0 bases, and 11 bases lay between the germline ends. CDR3 DNA: TGTGCCAGCAGTTTACGTGTATCGAGCTCTGGGGCCAACGTCCTGACTTTC. Translating it yields CASSLRVSSSGANVLTF.

This clone was detected a few times. CDR3 DNA sequence: TGTGCTAGTGGTTATGGGGCAGATACGCAGTATTTT. This sequence encodes CASGYGADTQYF. The J gene is TRBJ2-3, the V gene TRBV12-5; D not resolved. CDR1 and CDR2 from the germline V gene are LGHNT and FRNRAP. The ends were cut back, 4 bases at V and 4 bases at J, with 6 bases in the middle. The CDR3 extends over 12 amino acids. Drawing the rest from reference TRBV12-5 and TRBJ2-3, the complete variable domain is DARVTQTPRHKVTEMGQEVTMRCQPILGHNTVFWYRQTMMQGLELLAYFRNRAPLDDSGMPKDRFSAEMPDATLATLKIQPSEPRDSAVYFCASGYGADTQYFGPGTRLTVL.

In its sample, this clone was seen a few times. The CDR3 is CASSFLSGGVDEQFF. The DNA of the CDR3 is TGTGCCAGCAGTTTCCTCTCAGGGGGAGTGGATGAGCAGTTCTTC. J is TRBJ2-1 and V is TRBV28, with 7 bases aligning to TRBD1. The J segment lost 8 bases and the V segment lost 3 bases, leaving 10 bases of the junction unmatched. Germline CDR1 is MDHEN and CDR2 is SYDVKM. The CDR3 is made up of 15 amino acids. The complete variable domain, with remaining parts taken from reference TRBV28 and TRBJ2-1, reads DVKVTQSSRYLVKRTGEKVFLECVQDMDHENMFWYRQDPGLGLRLIYFSYDVKMKEKGDIPEGYSVSREKKERFSLILESASTNQTSMYLCASSFLSGGVDEQFFGPGTRLTVL.

In DNA, the CDR3 is TGCGCCAGCAGCAGTATGGAGGGGTCTGGGGCCAACGTCCTGACTTTC. This gives the protein CASSSMEGSGANVLTF. The chain has TRBV4-1 and TRBJ2-6; tentative D call: TRBD2 (6 bases). Germline-derived CDR1 and CDR2 are MGHRA and YSYEKL. Trimming stripped 5 bases from V and 1 base from J, with 12 bases between. This CDR3 region has 16 residues.

V is TRBV9 and J is TRBJ2-1, with D perhaps TRBD2 (5 bases). With 0 bases removed from V and 5 bases from J, the gap between germline ends came to 12 bases. The CDR3 has 15 amino acids. Germline V lookup: CDR1 SGDLS, CDR2 YYNGEE. The CDR3 bases are TGTGCCAGCAGCGTAGTGGCGGGTTCAAACAATGAGCAGTTCTTC. Translation gives CASSVVAGSNNEQFF.

The chain carries TRBV10-1 and TRBJ2-3; TRBD2 is a possible D gene (6 bases). The length of the CDR3 is 13 residues. V gave up 5 bases and J gave up 4 bases, with 10 bases separating them. The germline V gene encodes CDR1 WNHNN and CDR2 SYGVQD (reference sequence). The CDR3 DNA reads TGCGCCAGCAGTCGGGGGTTCGCAGATACGCAGTATTTT. It translates to CASSRGFADTQYF.

Written as DNA, the CDR3 is TGCGCCAGCAGTCAACCGGATCCTGGGGGGCACTTCTACGAGCAGTACTTC. Translated: CASSQPDPGGHFYEQYF. The chain employs TRBV23-1 and TRBJ2-7; D is tentatively TRBD1 or TRBD2 (6 bases each). TRBV23-1 falls under the ORF class, with uncertain function. Deletions cut 2 bases from V and 3 bases from J, with 20 bases between. This CDR3 has 17 residues.

This clone was found a few times. This chain uses TRBV2 with TRBJ2-3; 7 bases match TRBD2. Germline-derived CDR1 and CDR2 are SNHLY and FYNNEI. This CDR3 is built from 14 residues. Unmatched junction bases numbered 9, after V lost 4 bases and J lost 8 bases. CDR3 protein: CASSAGTGEGTQYF. The CDR3 region has the DNA TGTGCCAGCAGTGCTGGGACCGGGGAGGGTACGCAGTATTTT.

CDR3 bases: TGTGCCAGTCAACAGGGGGCGTACGAGCAGTACTTC. Residues: CASQQGAYEQYF. This sequence joins TRBV28 and TRBJ2-7, with 9 bases identical to TRBD1. With 9 bases clipped from V and 4 bases from J, the junction kept 4 bases outside the gene matches. This CDR3 spans 12 amino acids. CDR1 is MDHEN and CDR2 is SYDVKM in the germline V gene.

The chain employs TRBV7-8 and TRBJ2-7, with TRBD1 matching over 7 bases. V was clipped by 5 bases and J by 2 bases; unmatched bases: 3. CDR1 SGHVS and CDR2 FQNEAQ come from the germline V gene. There are 13 residues in the CDR3. The CDR3 nucleotides read TGTGCCAGCAGCCAGACAGGGACCTACGAGCAGTACTTC. It translates to CASSQTGTYEQYF. Full variable domain (remainder filled in from reference TRBV7-8 and TRBJ2-7): GAGVSQSPRYKVAKRGQDVALRCDPISGHVSLFWYQQALGQGPEFLTYFQNEAQLDKSGLPSDRFFAERPEGSVSTLKIQRTQQEDSAVYLCASSQTGTYEQYFGPGTRLTVT.

V is TRBV30 and J is TRBJ1-4, with D possibly being TRBD1 (6 bases). The CDR3 is made up of 13 amino acids. Looked up from germline, CDR1 is GTSNPN and CDR2 is SVGIG (reference sequence). V lost 5 bases and J 8 bases, leaving 15 bases between the germline ends. This CDR3 is CAWRSTGIEKLFF. CDR3 DNA sequence: TGTGCCTGGCGTTCTACAGGGATCGAAAAACTGTTTTTT.

The chain joins TRBV19 to TRBJ2-2, with D possibly called TRBD1 or TRBD2 (6 bases each). Germline loops: CDR1 LNHDA, CDR2 SQIVND (reference sequence). Trimming cost V 9 bases and J 2 bases, with 7 bases left between them. CDR3 size: 12 residues. The CDR3 bases are TGTGCCAGCGGGGGCAACACCGGGGAGCTGTTTTTT. Protein: CASGGNTGELFF.

This chain uses TRBV6-5 with TRBJ1-5; D is unresolved. This CDR3 comprises 13 residues. Germline assignment: CDR1 MNHEY and CDR2 SVGAGI. V dropped 4 bases and J dropped 6 bases, with 10 bases sitting between them. In nucleotides, the CDR3 is TGTGCCAGCAGTTCCGAGTTGGGTCAGCCCCAGCATTTT. Its protein is CASSSELGQPQHF.

The chain combines TRBV5-1 with TRBJ2-3; 9 nucleotides align to TRBD2. Germline loops: CDR1 SGHRS, CDR2 YFSETQ. With 0 bases clipped from V and 3 bases from J, the junction kept 8 bases outside the gene matches. The CDR3 runs to 17 residues. The CDR3 loop reads CASSLDLAGYGTDTQYF. The CDR3 coding sequence is TGCGCCAGCAGCTTGGATCTAGCGGGATATGGGACAGATACGCAGTATTTT.

J is TRBJ2-1 and V is TRBV9; weak D call: TRBD2 (6 bases). V lost 1 base and J 5 bases, leaving 13 bases between the germline ends. The CDR3 consists of 15 residues. Germline CDR1 SGDLS, CDR2 YYNGEE. DNA for the CDR3: TGTGCCAGCAGCGTAACGGGAGAAAGTGACAATGAGCAGTTCTTC. Encoded protein: CASSVTGESDNEQFF.

CDR3 loop: CASSSTPGGLSTDTQYF. CDR3 DNA sequence: TGCGCCAGCAGCTCCACCCCGGGTGGACTCAGCACAGATACGCAGTATTTT. The chain employs TRBV5-1 and TRBJ2-3, with D possibly being TRBD2 (5 bases). The CDR3 is 17 residues long. V lost 3 bases and J lost 0, with 17 bases in between. From germline, CDR1 is SGHRS and CDR2 YFSETQ.

The rearrangement uses TRBV19 and TRBJ2-5, with a possible D match to TRBD1 (5 bases). In germline, CDR1 is LNHDA, CDR2 SQIVND (reference sequence). CDR3 size: 15 residues. The V end lost 5 bases, the J end lost 2 bases, and 15 bases lay between the germline ends. The CDR3 nucleotides are TGTGCCAGTAGTTTTGGGGCCGGATATCAAGAGACCCAGTACTTC. It yields the protein CASSFGAGYQETQYF.

V is TRBV7-9 and J is TRBJ1-2; 8 bases map to TRBD1. This CDR3 contains 13 residues. With V trimmed by 5 bases and J by 4 bases, 3 bases remained unmatched. Germline V gene sequence: CDR1 SEHNR, CDR2 FQNEAQ (reference sequence). The CDR3 region is CASSPDRVYGYTF. The CDR3 DNA reads TGTGCCAGCAGCCCGGACAGGGTCTATGGCTACACCTTC.

By frequency in the sample, this clone is medium-sized. The chain couples TRBV5-6 to TRBJ1-2; 7 nucleotides align to TRBD1. The CDR3 loop spans 13 amino acids. Germline V gives CDR1 SGHDT, CDR2 YYEEEE. The junction had 7 bases not matched to a gene; V was cut back by 4 bases and J by 7 bases. As DNA, the CDR3 is TGTGCCAGCAGCCAGGACAGGACCGGTGGCTACACCTTC. It yields the protein CASSQDRTGGYTF.

The V and J genes are TRBV7-2 and TRBJ1-1, with 7 bases aligning to TRBD1. Unmatched junction bases numbered 12, after V lost 5 bases and J lost 6 bases. Per the germline V gene, CDR1 is SGHTA and CDR2 is FQGNSA. The CDR3 is 15 amino acids. The CDR3 DNA is TGTGCCAGCAGCACCAACGGGCACAGGGGCGCTGAAGCTTTCTTT. Its translation: CASSTNGHRGAEAFF.

The table lists this clone with a count of one. This chain connects TRBV28 to TRBJ2-3; D is ambiguous. The CDR3 loop spans 13 amino acids. Germline CDR1 is MDHEN and CDR2 is SYDVKM. With 5 bases removed from V and 2 bases from J, the gap between germline ends came to 8 bases. DNA for the CDR3: TGTGCCAGCAGTCCGACCGCCACAGATACGCAGTATTTT. This encodes CASSPTATDTQYF.